This TCR beta chain appears in the sequencing data of a study of blood T cell repertoires in COVID-19. Study-wide background: T cells, B-cell-depleted T cells, or PBMCs provided the cDNA or gDNA that served as material.

The ends lost 1 base at V and 5 bases at J; junction bases unmatched: 4. Germline assignment: CDR1 SGHTA and CDR2 FQGNSA. This CDR3 has 15 amino acids. In the original processing: Amplification of reference gene primers provided the estimated nucleated cell counts. Repertoires were generated with immunoSEQ multiplex PCR, while TCRdb's copy carries only in-frame clones and drops some. That table is the source of V, J and clone size, and D and trimming were worked out from the DNA. The sample has about 230,000 clones; approximately 80% are singletons. This TCR derives from a man aged 35 to 55 with acute or convalescent COVID-19. Specimen: peripheral blood. V gene TRBV7-2 combines with J gene TRBJ1-5, with 8 bases fitting TRBD1. Here the CDR3 DNA reads TGTGCCAGCAGCTTAGGGACAGGGTTGGATCAGCCCCAGCATTTT. Translating gives CASSLGTGLDQPQHF.